This TCR beta chain is from a study of T-cell reconstitution after alpha-beta-depleted transplantation in children. General study findings and limits: Expanded graft clones numbering several hundred reportedly gave rise to alpha-beta T cells about two months after transplant.

A library of TCRbeta sequences, prepared with unique molecular identifiers, was generated. Each CDR3 protein is one row after TCRdb ran MiXCR on the PCR reads. The data contain roughly 790,000 distinct CDR3 sequences, 15% to 20% of them singletons. The CDR3 is 16 residues long. J was trimmed by 5 bases and V by 4 bases; bases with no gene match: 8. This clonotype showed up just a few times. Its target is unknown. The chain couples TRBV12-3 or TRBV12-4 to TRBJ1-2, with 12 bases identical to TRBD1. The receptor's source is a male patient aged 5 to 17 who had a stem cell transplant for acute lymphoblastic leukemia, so the T cells may come from the graft donor. The source was PBMCs, mostly from graft donor cells, collected 360 days after TCRalphabeta/CD19-depleted stem cell transplant. The CDR3 DNA sequence: TGTGCCAGCAGTTCTCGGGACAGGGGGCTATGGTATGGCTACACCTTC. The encoded protein is CASSSRDRGLWYGYTF.